The T cell receptor (beta chain) under discussion was sequenced for a study of T cells in Graves' hyperthyroidism and ophthalmopathy. Findings and caveats of the study: Most thyroid clonotypes that were expanded above 0.001 also turned up in blood.

From RNA transcripts, TCR beta CDR3 regions were amplified. The HTBI set primed first-round TCR CDR3 RT-PCR. One entry per CDR3 protein, called by TCRdb with MiXCR from the multiplex PCR reads. The sample comprises about 400,000 distinct CDR3 sequences, about 12% of which are singletons, and roughly 9.2% rests with the top ten. This clonotype was seen more than once but under ten times. Its target is not known. CDR1 and CDR2 (germline): SGHRS, YFSETQ. The CDR3 is 16 residues long. V dropped 1 base and J dropped 4; count of bases not matched to a gene: 8. The sequence was obtained from a woman aged 18-29 years with Graves' hyperthyroidism. The sample consisted of blood. V and J are TRBV5-1 and TRBJ2-1; 7 nucleotides match TRBD1. CDR3 residues: CASSLNYGTEYNEQFF. CDR3 nucleotides: TGCGCCAGCAGCTTGAATTATGGGACAGAATACAATGAGCAGTTCTTC.